Listed below are T cell receptor beta chains from one sample, sequenced in a study of somatic mutations in T cells in chronic GVHD. The data were produced by immunoSEQ multiplex PCR, yet TCRdb's version contains in-frame clones alone and is incomplete. The sample lists approximately 14,000 clones, approximately 80% occurring once. The sequencing sample was made of Vbeta20-negative CD4+ T cells from blood. The receptors derive from a male patient aged 45-59 years with chronic graft-versus-host disease. The graft donor may have contributed some T cells. The CDR3 runs from the conserved cysteine through the conserved F or W. A D gene is named only where the DNA matches it firmly. Expanded clones are given a class, and other clones once, few, many or no size at all.

v_call: TRBV6-1
d_call: NA
j_call: TRBJ2-7
clone_size: few
cdr3_aa: CASSERTFHEQYF
cdr3_nt: TGTGCCAGCAGTGAGAGGACATTCCACGAGCAGTACTTC

v_call: TRBV6-1
d_call: TRBD1
j_call: TRBJ1-4
clone_size: NA
cdr3_aa: CASSERVQGSNEKLFF
cdr3_nt: TGTGCCAGCAGTGAACGGGTACAGGGGAGTAATGAAAAACTGTTTTTT

v_call: TRBV7-9
d_call: TRBD1
j_call: TRBJ1-5
clone_size: once
cdr3_aa: CASSSTGVGVQPQHF
cdr3_nt: TGTGCCAGCAGCTCGACAGGGGTCGGGGTTCAGCCCCAGCATTTT

v_call: TRBV11-2
d_call: NA
j_call: TRBJ1-6
clone_size: once
cdr3_aa: CASSLDIGSSPLHF
cdr3_nt: TGTGCCAGCAGCTTAGATATCGGGTCTTCCCCCCTCCACTTT

v_call: TRBV19
d_call: TRBD1
j_call: TRBJ1-4
clone_size: NA
cdr3_aa: CASSLQGAQTNEKLFF
cdr3_nt: TGTGCCAGTAGTCTGCAGGGGGCGCAGACTAATGAAAAACTGTTTTTT

v_call: TRBV7-9
d_call: NA
j_call: TRBJ2-7
clone_size: NA
cdr3_aa: CASSLAPGASLGQYF
cdr3_nt: TGTGCCAGCAGCTTAGCGCCAGGGGCCTCCCTAGGGCAGTACTTC

v_call: TRBV7-8
d_call: TRBD2
j_call: TRBJ2-3
clone_size: NA
cdr3_aa: CASSLESGRVTDTQYF
cdr3_nt: TGTGCCAGCAGCTTAGAAAGCGGGAGGGTCACAGATACGCAGTATTTT

v_call: TRBV9
d_call: NA
j_call: TRBJ2-2
clone_size: NA
cdr3_aa: CASSHRFANTGELFF
cdr3_nt: TGTGCCAGCAGCCACAGATTCGCGAACACCGGGGAGCTGTTTTTT

v_call: TRBV7-9
d_call: NA
j_call: TRBJ1-1
clone_size: NA
cdr3_aa: CASSALQGIRDTEAFF
cdr3_nt: TGTGCCAGCAGCGCCCTCCAGGGGATTCGGGACACTGAAGCTTTCTTT

v_call: TRBV29-1
d_call: NA
j_call: TRBJ2-5
clone_size: NA
cdr3_aa: CSVGRQEQETQYF
cdr3_nt: TGCAGCGTTGGTCGGCAGGAACAAGAGACCCAGTACTTC

v_call: TRBV11-2
d_call: NA
j_call: TRBJ2-5
clone_size: NA
cdr3_aa: CASSRGYQETQYF
cdr3_nt: TGTGCCAGCAGCCGCGGGTACCAAGAGACCCAGTACTTC